One sample yielded the 29 T cell receptor beta chains listed below, sequenced in a study of cytomegalovirus exposure and HLA in healthy donors. PCR primers comprised 60 Vbeta and 13 Jbeta primers. The assay was immunoSEQ multiplex PCR, and TCRdb's table has in-frame clones only and misses some. The sample includes over 120,000 clones, around 67% seen only once; the top ten take roughly 4%. Sequenced material: PBMCs. Source of these receptors: a man aged 18 to 35 in good health and CMV-seropositive.

The chain combines TRBV5-4 with TRBJ2-3; TRBD1 matches 11 bases. Germline values: CDR1 SGHNT, CDR2 YYREEE (reference sequence). The CDR3 has 15 amino acids. With V trimmed by 4 bases and J by 6 bases, 7 bases remained unmatched. The CDR3 nucleotides read TGTGCCAGCAGCACCGGACAGGGGGCTATCGATACGCAGTATTTT. Its protein product is CASSTGQGAIDTQYF. The whole variable domain, remainder taken from reference TRBV5-4 and TRBJ2-3, is ETGVTQSPTHLIKTRGQQVTLRCSSQSGHNTVSWYQQALGQGPQFIFQYYREEENGRGNFPPRFSGLQFPNYSSELNVNALELDDSALYLCASSTGQGAIDTQYFGPGTRLTVL.

This chain connects TRBV5-1 to TRBJ2-1; TRBD2 agrees at 13 bases. The CDR3 has 16 amino acids. The germline CDR1 and CDR2 sequences are SGHRS and YFSETQ. Losses at the gene ends were 1 base for V and 2 bases for J; bases not matched to a gene: 0. CDR3 nucleotides: TGCGCCAGCAGCTTGACTAGCGGGGGGGCCTACAATGAGCAGTTCTTC. Protein product: CASSLTSGGAYNEQFF.

The chain combines TRBV11-3 with TRBJ2-3; maybe TRBD2 (6 bases). The CDR3 covers 15 residues. CDR1 is SGHNT and CDR2 is YENEEA in the germline V gene. The V and J ends lost 1 base and 12 bases respectively, with 20 bases between them. The CDR3 region has the DNA TGTGCCAGCAGCTTAGGGGTCTTACGGGGGAGCCCCCAGTATTTT. Residues: CASSLGVLRGSPQYF. Complete variable domain (other parts from reference TRBV11-3 and TRBJ2-3): EAGVVQSPRYKIIEKKQPVAFWCNPISGHNTLYWYLQNLGQGPELLIRYENEEAVDDSQLPKDRFSAERLKGVDSTLKIQPAELGDSAVYLCASSLGVLRGSPQYFGPGTRLTVL.

The gene calls are TRBV5-1 and TRBJ2-7, with D possibly matching TRBD1 (5 bases). Germline CDR1 reads SGHRS; CDR2 reads YFSETQ. This CDR3 has 12 residues. V was trimmed by 2 bases and J by 5 bases, leaving 8 bases between them. The CDR3 nucleotides read TGCGCCAGCAGCTTCTCAGGGAACGAGCAGTACTTC. The encoded protein is CASSFSGNEQYF.

V and J are TRBV9 and TRBJ2-4; D uncertain. Germline CDR1 and CDR2: SGDLS and YYNGEE. The germline V and J ends were trimmed by 4 bases and 0 bases, with 11 bases remaining between them. There are 15 residues in the CDR3. In DNA form, the CDR3 reads TGTGCCAGCAGCCTTACAGTGGAAGCCAAAAACATTCAGTACTTC. Its protein product is CASSLTVEAKNIQYF.

This clone was seen a few times. The J gene is TRBJ2-1, the V gene TRBV19, with D tentatively TRBD2 (6 bases). Per germline, CDR1 LNHDA and CDR2 SQIVND (reference sequence). The CDR3 consists of 14 residues. V was cut by 5 bases and J by 3 bases, with 11 bases left in between. CDR3 residues: CASSDSGDYNEQFF. The CDR3 DNA sequence: TGTGCCAGTAGTGATAGCGGAGACTACAATGAGCAGTTCTTC.

The J gene is TRBJ1-5, the V gene TRBV5-4; no clear D. The CDR3 spans 14 residues. Germline V gene data show CDR1 as SGHNT and CDR2 as YYREEE (reference sequence). Trimming stripped 0 bases from V and 9 bases from J, with 13 bases between. The CDR3 nucleotides are TGTGCCAGCAGCTTGGGGGGTGGAGAGGGGCCCCAGCATTTT. Translating it yields CASSLGGGEGPQHF.

This clone appeared a few times. The chain is built from TRBV9 and TRBJ1-4; a weak D match, TRBD1 (5 bases). Trimming stripped 4 bases from V and 0 bases from J, with 10 bases between. The V gene's germline CDR1 is SGDLS and CDR2 YYNGEE. The CDR3 is 15 residues long. CDR3 sequence reads: CASSLRGATNEKLFF. The CDR3 DNA reads TGTGCCAGCAGCCTGCGGGGGGCAACTAATGAAAAACTGTTTTTT.

This sequence joins TRBV11-2 and TRBJ1-6, with D hard to call. CDR1 is SGHAT and CDR2 is FQNNGV in the germline V gene. The CDR3 loop spans 17 amino acids. Trimming shortened V by 5 bases and J by 7 bases, and 21 bases separated the two germline ends. CDR3 bases: TGTGCCAGCAGCCTGCACGGGCTCGGAGGGTTAAATTCACCCCTCCACTTT. It is translated as CASSLHGLGGLNSPLHF.

The rearrangement joins TRBV28 to TRBJ1-5; TRBD1 aligns across 10 bases. CDR1 and CDR2 (germline): MDHEN, SYDVKM. This CDR3 contains 14 residues. The V and J ends lost 7 bases and 4 bases, in that order; junction bases with no gene match: 4. This CDR3 is CASTGTGENQPQHF. DNA of the CDR3: TGTGCCAGCACCGGGACAGGGGAAAATCAGCCCCAGCATTTT.

The chain recombines TRBV6-6 with TRBJ2-7, with D perhaps matching TRBD2 (6 bases). The CDR3 covers 10 residues. The V gene's germline CDR1 is MNHNY and CDR2 SVGAGI (reference sequence). The V end was cut by 5 bases, the J end by 7 bases, with 6 bases between. CDR3 sequence reads: CASSRGEQYF. The CDR3 bases are TGTGCCAGCAGTCGGGGGGAGCAGTACTTC.

The chain uses TRBV5-6 and TRBJ2-7; 16 bases match TRBD2. The CDR3 runs 19 residues. The V gene end was trimmed by 1 base and the J gene end by 1 base; junction bases not matched to a gene: 8. CDR1 is SGHDT and CDR2 is YYEEEE in the germline V gene. CDR3 loop: CASSLRTGTSGRGSYEQYF. The CDR3 DNA reads TGTGCCAGCAGCTTGAGGACCGGGACTAGCGGGAGGGGATCCTACGAGCAGTACTTC.

The rearrangement links TRBV29-1 to TRBJ2-2, with TRBD2 as a possible D gene (7 bases). Germline V lookup: CDR1 SQVTM, CDR2 ANQGSEA. V lost 6 bases and J lost 6, with 23 bases in between. The CDR3 consists of 16 residues. In DNA form, the CDR3 reads TGCAGCGTGGGAGGGGGGCCAGGGTTCAACCCCGGGGAGCTGTTTTTT. Its translation is CSVGGGPGFNPGELFF.

The chain employs TRBV2 and TRBJ1-2; TRBD1 matches 7 bases. The CDR3 has 15 residues. J lost 4 bases, V lost 0 bases, and 5 bases had no gene match. The germline gives CDR1 SNHLY, CDR2 FYNNEI. The CDR3 is CASSEALQGVYGYTF. The DNA of the CDR3 is TGTGCCAGCAGTGAAGCGCTGCAGGGGGTCTATGGCTACACCTTC. Full variable domain (outside the CDR3, taken from reference TRBV2 and TRBJ1-2): EPEVTQTPSHQVTQMGQEVILRCVPISNHLYFYWYRQILGQKVEFLVSFYNNEISEKSEIFDDQFSVERPDGSNFTLKIRSTKLEDSAMYFCASSEALQGVYGYTFGSGTRLTVV.

This clone was seen only once. The chain couples TRBV28 to TRBJ2-2; TRBD1 might be the D (5 bases). CDR1 is MDHEN and CDR2 is SYDVKM in the germline V gene. The CDR3 length is 16 residues. V was trimmed by 3 bases and J by 1 base, leaving 12 bases between them. The CDR3 is CASSFGLGLNTGELFF. The DNA for the CDR3 is TGTGCCAGCAGTTTCGGTTTGGGGCTGAACACCGGGGAGCTGTTTTTT.

The gene calls are TRBV4-2 and TRBJ2-3, with D perhaps matching TRBD2 (5 bases). Trimming took 3 bases from V and 7 from J, leaving 14 bases between them. Germline V CDR1 and CDR2: LGHNA, YNFKEQ. This CDR3 region has 14 residues. The CDR3 sequence is CASSQEPGSHTQYF. The CDR3 bases are TGTGCCAGCAGCCAGGAACCTGGGAGCCATACGCAGTATTTT.

This rearrangement joins TRBV18 to TRBJ2-5; TRBD2 matches at 14 bases. Germline trimming cut 5 bases from V and 4 bases from J; bases unmatched to any gene: 6. The germline V gene encodes CDR1 KGHSH and CDR2 LQKENI. This CDR3 spans 16 amino acids. The CDR3 is CASSAGLAGVGETQYF. The CDR3 DNA follows: TGTGCCAGCTCAGCGGGACTAGCGGGAGTAGGAGAGACCCAGTACTTC.

As concerns this clone: At one end the junction does not follow the germline gene, possibly because of a read error. The rearrangement links TRBV7-6 to TRBJ2-7; D might be TRBD2 (7 bases). The CDR3 loop spans 15 amino acids. Germline V gene lookup returns CDR1 SGHVS and CDR2 FNYEAQ. CDR3 region: CASSLDSGEPYEQCF. The CDR3, as DNA: TGTGCCAGCAGCTTGGACAGCGGGGAACCCTACGAGCAGTGCTTC. Using reference TRBV7-6 and TRBJ2-7 for the parts outside the CDR3, the full variable domain is GAGVSQSPRYKVTKRGQDVALRCDPISGHVSLYWYRQALGQGPEFLTYFNYEAQQDKSGLPNDRFSAERPEGSISTLTIQRTEQRDSAMYRCASSLDSGEPYEQCFGPGTRLTVT.

The rearrangement uses TRBV7-9 and TRBJ2-2, with a tentative D call TRBD1 (6 bases). V shed 2 bases and J shed 2 bases, with 9 bases lying between them. CDR3 length equals 15 residues. The germline CDR1 and CDR2 sequences are SEHNR and FQNEAQ (reference sequence). CDR3 coding DNA: TGTGCCAGCAGCTTACCAGGGGCTAACACCGGGGAGCTGTTTTTT. Amino acids: CASSLPGANTGELFF.

The chain is built from TRBV6-5 and TRBJ1-2, with D unclear. This CDR3 region has 14 residues. CDR1 is MNHEY, CDR2 SVGAGI, per germline. V was cut by 2 bases and J by 6 bases, with 13 bases left in between. CDR3 sequence (DNA): TGTGCCAGCAGTTACACGGACGGAGGGAATGGCTACACCTTC. It is translated as CASSYTDGGNGYTF.

This chain uses TRBV29-1 with TRBJ2-5, with 11 positions matching TRBD2. The length of the CDR3 is 18 residues. V was pared by 0 bases and J by 1 base, with 10 bases of the junction left unmatched. Germline CDR1 is SQVTM and CDR2 is ANQGSEA. This CDR3 reads CSVEDRFPTSGTQETQYF. The CDR3 nucleotides read TGCAGCGTTGAAGATCGTTTTCCGACTAGCGGGACCCAAGAGACCCAGTACTTC.

The CDR3 protein is CAWGSDSANTEAFF. CDR3 bases: TGTGCCTGGGGATCCGACAGTGCGAACACTGAAGCTTTCTTT. V gene TRBV30 combines with J gene TRBJ1-1; perhaps TRBD1 as D (5 bases). This CDR3 region has 14 residues. V lost 5 bases, J lost 1 base, and 14 bases lay in between. Germline assignment: CDR1 GTSNPN and CDR2 SVGIG (reference sequence).

The genes are TRBV6-4 and TRBJ1-5; D uncertain. With 2 bases removed from V and 6 bases from J, the gap between germline ends came to 5 bases. The CDR3 has 12 amino acids. CDR1 MRHNA and CDR2 SNTAGT come from the germline V gene. The CDR3 loop reads CASSDPGQPQHF. DNA for the CDR3: TGTGCCAGCAGTGACCCCGGTCAGCCCCAGCATTTT.

The rearrangement links TRBV5-1 to TRBJ2-7, with TRBD1 matching over 7 bases. The V and J ends lost 4 bases and 5 bases, in that order; junction bases with no gene match: 6. The CDR3 runs to 13 residues. CDR1 and CDR2 from the germline V gene are SGHRS and YFSETQ. DNA for the CDR3: TGCGCCAGCAGCGGGCAGGGGGTAGACGAGCAGTACTTC. It yields the protein CASSGQGVDEQYF. The variable domain in full, completed from reference TRBV5-1 and TRBJ2-7, reads KAGVTQTPRYLIKTRGQQVTLSCSPISGHRSVSWYQQTPGQGLQFLFEYFSETQRNKGNFPGRFSGRQFSNSRSEMNVSTLELGDSALYLCASSGQGVDEQYFGPGTRLTVT.

The chain uses TRBV27 and TRBJ1-1; D unclear. The germline CDR1 and CDR2 sequences are MNHEY and SMNVEV (reference sequence). V was shortened by 6 bases and J by 9 bases, with 11 bases between the two germline ends. The CDR3 has 11 residues. The CDR3 coding sequence is TGTGCCAGCAGCTTTGGTGGCCAAGCTTTCTTT. Its protein is CASSFGGQAFF.

The genes are TRBV6-1 and TRBJ1-1, with a possible D match to TRBD1 (5 bases). V was trimmed by 4 bases and J by 7 bases, leaving 16 bases between them. This CDR3 is 14 amino acids long. The germline V gene encodes CDR1 MNHNS and CDR2 SASEGT. The DNA for the CDR3 is TGTGCCAGCAGTGGATCTGGGGGAGGCGTTGAAGCTTTCTTT. The encoded protein is CASSGSGGGVEAFF.

The gene calls are TRBV2 and TRBJ2-5, with TRBD1 as a possible D gene (6 bases). The CDR3 totals 12 residues. The V end was cut by 9 bases, the J end by 4 bases, with 12 bases between. Germline V gene sequence: CDR1 SNHLY, CDR2 FYNNEI. CDR3 nucleotide sequence: TGTGCCAGACAGTCGACAGGAGAGACCCAGTACTTC. Amino acids: CARQSTGETQYF. Full variable domain (remainder filled in from reference TRBV2 and TRBJ2-5): EPEVTQTPSHQVTQMGQEVILRCVPISNHLYFYWYRQILGQKVEFLVSFYNNEISEKSEIFDDQFSVERPDGSNFTLKIRSTKLEDSAMYFCARQSTGETQYFGPGTRLLVL.

This chain joins TRBV5-1 and TRBJ2-7, with 9 bases matching TRBD1. The CDR3 sequence is 15 residues long. Germline V lookup: CDR1 SGHRS, CDR2 YFSETQ. V lost 0 bases and J lost 5; bases outside the gene matches: 6. Here the CDR3 DNA reads TGCGCCAGCAGCTTGGAGGGACAGGGTTTCCACGAGCAGTACTTC. The encoded protein is CASSLEGQGFHEQYF.

This chain uses TRBV6-5 with TRBJ1-2; D may be TRBD1 (5 bases). The V and J ends lost 2 bases and 5 bases respectively, with 18 bases between them. The CDR3 extends over 16 amino acids. Germline CDR1 is MNHEY and CDR2 is SVGAGI. CDR3 bases: TGTGCCAGCAGTTACGTCGGTCACAGGACCCTTTATGGCTACACCTTC. Translating it yields CASSYVGHRTLYGYTF.